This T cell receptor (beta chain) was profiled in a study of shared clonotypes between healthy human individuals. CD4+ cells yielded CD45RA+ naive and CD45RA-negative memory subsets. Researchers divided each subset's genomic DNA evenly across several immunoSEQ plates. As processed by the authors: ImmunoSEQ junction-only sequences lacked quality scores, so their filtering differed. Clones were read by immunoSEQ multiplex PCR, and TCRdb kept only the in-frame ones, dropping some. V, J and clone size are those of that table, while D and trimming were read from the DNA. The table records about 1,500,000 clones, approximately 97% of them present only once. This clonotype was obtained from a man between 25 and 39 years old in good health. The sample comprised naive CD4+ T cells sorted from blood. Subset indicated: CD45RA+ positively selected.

The CDR3 is CASSDNTKAVLSAGELFF. CDR3 coding DNA: TGTGCCAGCAGTGACAATACTAAGGCCGTCTTATCGGCCGGGGAGCTGTTTTTT. The chain has TRBV25-1 and TRBJ2-2; the D is unclear. CDR1 is MGHDK and CDR2 is SYGVNS in the germline V gene. Trimming pared 3 bases from V and 6 bases from J, leaving 23 bases between. The CDR3 contains 18 residues.